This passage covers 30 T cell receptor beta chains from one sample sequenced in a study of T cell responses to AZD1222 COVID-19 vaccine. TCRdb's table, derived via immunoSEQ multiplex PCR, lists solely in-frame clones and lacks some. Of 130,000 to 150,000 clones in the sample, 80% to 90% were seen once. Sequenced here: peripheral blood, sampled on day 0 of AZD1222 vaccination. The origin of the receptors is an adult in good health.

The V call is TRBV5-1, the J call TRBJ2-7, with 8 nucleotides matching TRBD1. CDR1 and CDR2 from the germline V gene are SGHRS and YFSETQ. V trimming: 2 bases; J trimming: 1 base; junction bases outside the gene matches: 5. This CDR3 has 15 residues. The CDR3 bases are TGCGCCAGCAGCTTAACAGGGGGTGGTTCCTACGAGCAGTACTTC. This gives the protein CASSLTGGGSYEQYF. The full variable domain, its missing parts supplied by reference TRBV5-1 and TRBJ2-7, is KAGVTQTPRYLIKTRGQQVTLSCSPISGHRSVSWYQQTPGQGLQFLFEYFSETQRNKGNFPGRFSGRQFSNSRSEMNVSTLELGDSALYLCASSLTGGGSYEQYFGPGTRLTVT.

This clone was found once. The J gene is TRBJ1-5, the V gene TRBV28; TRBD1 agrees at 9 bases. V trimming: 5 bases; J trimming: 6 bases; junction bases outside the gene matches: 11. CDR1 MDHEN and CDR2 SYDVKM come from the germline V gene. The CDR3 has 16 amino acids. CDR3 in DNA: TGTGCCAGCAGTCATCCGGGACAGGGATCCAGTCAGCCCCAGCATTTT. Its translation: CASSHPGQGSSQPQHF.

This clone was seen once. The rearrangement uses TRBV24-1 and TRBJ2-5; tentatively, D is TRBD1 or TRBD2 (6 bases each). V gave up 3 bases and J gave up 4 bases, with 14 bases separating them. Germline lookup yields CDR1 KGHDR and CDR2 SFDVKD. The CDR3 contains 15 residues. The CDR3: CATSDRGRGPETQYF. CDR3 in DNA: TGTGCCACCAGTGATCGGGGGCGCGGGCCAGAGACCCAGTACTTC.

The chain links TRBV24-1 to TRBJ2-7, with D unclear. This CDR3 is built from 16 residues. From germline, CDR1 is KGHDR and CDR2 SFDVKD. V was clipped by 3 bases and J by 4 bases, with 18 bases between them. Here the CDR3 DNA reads TGTGCCACCAGTGATAGTGGCGGACCCTCTCTATACGAGCAGTACTTC. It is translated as CATSDSGGPSLYEQYF.

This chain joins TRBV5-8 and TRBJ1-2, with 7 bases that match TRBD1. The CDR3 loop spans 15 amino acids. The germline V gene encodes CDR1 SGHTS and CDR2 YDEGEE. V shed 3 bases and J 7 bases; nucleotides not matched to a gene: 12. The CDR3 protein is CASSSSRDRGRGYTF. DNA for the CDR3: TGTGCCAGCAGCTCTTCGAGGGACAGAGGCCGTGGCTACACCTTC.

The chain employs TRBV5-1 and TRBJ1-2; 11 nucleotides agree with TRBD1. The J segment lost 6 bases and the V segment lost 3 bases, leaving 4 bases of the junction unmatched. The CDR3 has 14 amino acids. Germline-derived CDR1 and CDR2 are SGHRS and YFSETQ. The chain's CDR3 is CASSSDRGLDGYTF. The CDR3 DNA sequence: TGCGCCAGCAGCTCGGACAGGGGGCTGGATGGCTACACCTTC.

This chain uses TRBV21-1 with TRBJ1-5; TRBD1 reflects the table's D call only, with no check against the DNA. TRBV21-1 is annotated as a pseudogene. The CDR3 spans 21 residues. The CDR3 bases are TGTGCCAGCAGCGCCGGGGGACAGGGAATGAGGTGGACCTATAGCAATCAGCCCCAGCATTTT. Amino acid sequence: CASSAGGQGMRWTYSNQPQHF.

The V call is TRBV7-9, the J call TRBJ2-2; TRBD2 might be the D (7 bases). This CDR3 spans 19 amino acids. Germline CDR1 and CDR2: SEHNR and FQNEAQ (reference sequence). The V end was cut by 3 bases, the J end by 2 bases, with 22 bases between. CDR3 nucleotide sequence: TGTGCCAGCAGCTTCCGGGCCTTAGGGGGGGCTCCCAACACCGGGGAGCTGTTTTTT. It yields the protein CASSFRALGGAPNTGELFF.

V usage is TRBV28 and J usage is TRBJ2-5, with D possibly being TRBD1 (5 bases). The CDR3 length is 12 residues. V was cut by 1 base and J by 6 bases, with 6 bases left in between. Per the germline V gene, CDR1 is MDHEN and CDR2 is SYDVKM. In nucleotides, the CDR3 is TGTGCCAGCAGTTTATACAGGCAGACCCAGTACTTC. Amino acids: CASSLYRQTQYF.

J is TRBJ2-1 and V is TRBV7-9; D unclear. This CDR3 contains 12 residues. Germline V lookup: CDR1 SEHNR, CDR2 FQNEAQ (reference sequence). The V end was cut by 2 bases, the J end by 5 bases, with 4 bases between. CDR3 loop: CASSLSHNEQFF. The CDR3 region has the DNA TGTGCCAGCAGCTTATCTCACAATGAGCAGTTCTTC.

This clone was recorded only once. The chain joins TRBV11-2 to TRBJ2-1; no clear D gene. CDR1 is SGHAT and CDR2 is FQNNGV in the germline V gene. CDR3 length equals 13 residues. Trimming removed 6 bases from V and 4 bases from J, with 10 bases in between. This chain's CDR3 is CASRRTSYNEQFF. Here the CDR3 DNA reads TGTGCCAGCAGACGTACCTCTTACAATGAGCAGTTCTTC.

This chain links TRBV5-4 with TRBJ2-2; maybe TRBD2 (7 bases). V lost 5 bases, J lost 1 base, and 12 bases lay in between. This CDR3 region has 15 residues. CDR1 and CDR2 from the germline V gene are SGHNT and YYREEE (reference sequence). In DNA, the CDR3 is TGTGCCAGCAGGTCTAGGGGGGGGAACACCGGGGAGCTGTTTTTT. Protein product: CASRSRGGNTGELFF.

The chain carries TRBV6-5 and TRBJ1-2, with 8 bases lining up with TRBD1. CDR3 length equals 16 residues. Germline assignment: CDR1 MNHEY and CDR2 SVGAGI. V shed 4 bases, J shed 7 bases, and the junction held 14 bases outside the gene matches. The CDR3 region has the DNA TGTGCCAGCAGTTCCCCCAAGCGGACAGGGACCGGTGGCTACACCTTC. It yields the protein CASSSPKRTGTGGYTF.

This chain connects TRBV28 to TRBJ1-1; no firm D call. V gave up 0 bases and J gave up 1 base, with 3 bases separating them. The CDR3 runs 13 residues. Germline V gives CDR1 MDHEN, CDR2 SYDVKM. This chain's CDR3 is CASSLWGNTEAFF. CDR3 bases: TGTGCCAGCAGTTTATGGGGGAACACTGAAGCTTTCTTT. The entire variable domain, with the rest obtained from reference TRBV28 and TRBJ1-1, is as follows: DVKVTQSSRYLVKRTGEKVFLECVQDMDHENMFWYRQDPGLGLRLIYFSYDVKMKEKGDIPEGYSVSREKKERFSLILESASTNQTSMYLCASSLWGNTEAFFGQGTRLTVV.

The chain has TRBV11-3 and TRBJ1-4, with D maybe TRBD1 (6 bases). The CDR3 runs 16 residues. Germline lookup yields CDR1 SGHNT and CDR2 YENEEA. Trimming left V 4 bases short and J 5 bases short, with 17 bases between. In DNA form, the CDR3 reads TGTGCCAGCAGCTCCTCCTCAGGGGAGGGAAATGAAAAACTGTTTTTT. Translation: CASSSSSGEGNEKLFF.

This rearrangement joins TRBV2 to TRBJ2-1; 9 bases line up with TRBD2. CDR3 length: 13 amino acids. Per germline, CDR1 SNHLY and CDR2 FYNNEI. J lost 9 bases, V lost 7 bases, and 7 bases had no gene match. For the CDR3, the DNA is TGTGCCAGCATGGGACTAGCTTCGGCTGAGCAGTTCTTC. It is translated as CASMGLASAEQFF.

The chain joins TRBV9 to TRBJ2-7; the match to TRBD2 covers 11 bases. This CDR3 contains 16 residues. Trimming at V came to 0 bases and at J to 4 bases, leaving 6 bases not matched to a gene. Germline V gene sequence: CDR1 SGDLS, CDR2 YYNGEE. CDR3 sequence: CASSVGVSGRAYEQYF. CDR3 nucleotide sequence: TGTGCCAGCAGCGTAGGGGTTAGCGGGAGGGCATACGAGCAGTACTTC.

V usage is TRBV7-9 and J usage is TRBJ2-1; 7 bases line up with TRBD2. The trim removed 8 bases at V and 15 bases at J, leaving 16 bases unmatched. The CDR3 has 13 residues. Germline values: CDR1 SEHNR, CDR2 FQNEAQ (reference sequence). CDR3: CASCQIAGEKAFF. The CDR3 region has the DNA TGTGCCAGCTGCCAGATCGCGGGAGAAAAAGCGTTCTTC.

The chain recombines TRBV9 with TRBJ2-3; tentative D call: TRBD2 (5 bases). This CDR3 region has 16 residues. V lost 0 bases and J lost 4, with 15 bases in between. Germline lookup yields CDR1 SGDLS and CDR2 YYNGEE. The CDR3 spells CASSVATRVSADTQYF. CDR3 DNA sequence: TGTGCCAGCAGCGTAGCTACGAGGGTTTCAGCAGATACGCAGTATTTT.

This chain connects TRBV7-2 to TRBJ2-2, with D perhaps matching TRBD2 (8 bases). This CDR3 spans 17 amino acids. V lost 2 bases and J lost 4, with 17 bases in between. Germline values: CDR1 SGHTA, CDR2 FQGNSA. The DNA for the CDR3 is TGTGCCAGCAGCTTAAGGGGGCTAGCGGGTGCCACCGGGGAGCTGTTTTTT. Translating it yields CASSLRGLAGATGELFF.

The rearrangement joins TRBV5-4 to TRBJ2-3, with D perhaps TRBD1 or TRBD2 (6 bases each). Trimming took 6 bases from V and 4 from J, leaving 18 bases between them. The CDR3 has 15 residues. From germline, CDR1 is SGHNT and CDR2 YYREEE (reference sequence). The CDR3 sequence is CASIGAGGGPDTQYF. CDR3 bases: TGTGCCAGCATCGGAGCCGGGGGCGGCCCAGATACGCAGTATTTT.

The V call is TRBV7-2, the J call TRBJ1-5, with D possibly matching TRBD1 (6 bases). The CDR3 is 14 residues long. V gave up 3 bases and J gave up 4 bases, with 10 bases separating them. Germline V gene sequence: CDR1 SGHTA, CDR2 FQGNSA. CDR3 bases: TGTGCCAGCAGCTTTAGCGGACAGAATCAGCCCCAGCATTTT. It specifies CASSFSGQNQPQHF.

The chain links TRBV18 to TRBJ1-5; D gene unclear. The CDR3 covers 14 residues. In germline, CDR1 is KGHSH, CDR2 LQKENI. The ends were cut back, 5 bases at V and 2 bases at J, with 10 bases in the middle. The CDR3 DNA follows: TGTGCCAGCTCAATCGACATGGGCAATCAGCCCCAGCATTTT. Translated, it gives CASSIDMGNQPQHF.

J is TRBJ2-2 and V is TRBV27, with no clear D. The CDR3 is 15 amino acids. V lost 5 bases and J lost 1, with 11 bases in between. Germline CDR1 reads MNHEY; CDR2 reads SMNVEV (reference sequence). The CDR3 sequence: CASSINRLNTGELFF. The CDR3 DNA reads TGTGCCAGCAGTATTAACCGTCTGAACACCGGGGAGCTGTTTTTT.

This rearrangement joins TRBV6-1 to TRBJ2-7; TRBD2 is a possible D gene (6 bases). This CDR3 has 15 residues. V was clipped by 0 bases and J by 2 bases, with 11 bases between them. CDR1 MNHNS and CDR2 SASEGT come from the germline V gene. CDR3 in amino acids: CASSEATAGPYEQYF. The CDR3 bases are TGTGCCAGCAGTGAAGCGACGGCGGGACCCTACGAGCAGTACTTC.

CDR3 region: CASSWGATNEKLFF. The CDR3 nucleotides read TGTGCCAGCAGCTGGGGGGCAACTAATGAAAAACTGTTTTTT. The rearrangement links TRBV11-3 to TRBJ1-4, with D possibly being TRBD1 (5 bases). The length of the CDR3 is 14 residues. Trimming stripped 4 bases from V and 0 bases from J, with 6 bases between. Germline V lookup: CDR1 SGHNT, CDR2 YENEEA.

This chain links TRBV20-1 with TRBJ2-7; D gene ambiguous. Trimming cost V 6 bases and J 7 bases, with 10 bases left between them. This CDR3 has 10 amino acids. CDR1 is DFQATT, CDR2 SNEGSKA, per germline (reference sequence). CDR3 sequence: CSAEVGEQYF. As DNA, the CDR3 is TGCAGTGCAGAAGTGGGAGAGCAGTACTTC.

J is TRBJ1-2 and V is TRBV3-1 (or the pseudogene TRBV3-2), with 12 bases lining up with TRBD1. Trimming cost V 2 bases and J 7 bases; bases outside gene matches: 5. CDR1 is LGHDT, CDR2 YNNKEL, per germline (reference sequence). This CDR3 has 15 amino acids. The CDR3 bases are TGTGCCAGCAGCCAAAGGGACAGGGGGCAGGGTGGCTACACCTTC. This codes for CASSQRDRGQGGYTF.

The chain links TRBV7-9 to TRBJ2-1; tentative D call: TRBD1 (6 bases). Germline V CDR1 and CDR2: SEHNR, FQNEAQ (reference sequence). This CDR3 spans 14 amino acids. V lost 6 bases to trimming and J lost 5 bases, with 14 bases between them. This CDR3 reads CASRPDRFDNEQFF. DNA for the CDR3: TGTGCCAGCAGACCCGACAGGTTCGACAATGAGCAGTTCTTC. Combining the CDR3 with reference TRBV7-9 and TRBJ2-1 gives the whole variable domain DTGVSQNPRHKITKRGQNVTFRCDPISEHNRLYWYRQTLGQGPEFLTYFQNEAQLEKSRLLSDRFSAERPKGSFSTLEIQRTEQGDSAMYLCASRPDRFDNEQFFGPGTRLTVL.

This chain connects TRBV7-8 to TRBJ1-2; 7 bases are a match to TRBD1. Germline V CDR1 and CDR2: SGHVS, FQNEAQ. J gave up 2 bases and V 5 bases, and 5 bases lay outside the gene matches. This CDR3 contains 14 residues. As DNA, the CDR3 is TGTGCCAGCAGCCCCTCGGGACAGAACTATGGCTACACCTTC. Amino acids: CASSPSGQNYGYTF.